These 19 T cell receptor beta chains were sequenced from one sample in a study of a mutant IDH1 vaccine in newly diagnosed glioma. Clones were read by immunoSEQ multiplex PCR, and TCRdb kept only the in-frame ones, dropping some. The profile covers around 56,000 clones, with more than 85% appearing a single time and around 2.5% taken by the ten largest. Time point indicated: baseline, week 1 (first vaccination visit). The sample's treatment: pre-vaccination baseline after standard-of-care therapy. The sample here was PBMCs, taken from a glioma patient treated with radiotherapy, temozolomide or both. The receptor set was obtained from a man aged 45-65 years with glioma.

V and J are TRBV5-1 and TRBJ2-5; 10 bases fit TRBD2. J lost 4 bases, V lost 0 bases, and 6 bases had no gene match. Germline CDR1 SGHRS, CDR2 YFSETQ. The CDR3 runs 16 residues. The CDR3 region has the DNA TGCGCCAGCAGCTTGGCCGGGACTAGCGTCCCAGAGACCCAGTACTTC. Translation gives CASSLAGTSVPETQYF. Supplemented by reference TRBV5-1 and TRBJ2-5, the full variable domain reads KAGVTQTPRYLIKTRGQQVTLSCSPISGHRSVSWYQQTPGQGLQFLFEYFSETQRNKGNFPGRFSGRQFSNSRSEMNVSTLELGDSALYLCASSLAGTSVPETQYFGPGTRLLVL.

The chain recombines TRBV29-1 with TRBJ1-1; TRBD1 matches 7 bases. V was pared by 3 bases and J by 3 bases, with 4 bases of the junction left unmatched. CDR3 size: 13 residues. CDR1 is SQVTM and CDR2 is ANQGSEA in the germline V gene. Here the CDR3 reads CSVDVTGDTEAFF. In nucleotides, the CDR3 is TGCAGCGTTGACGTTACAGGGGACACTGAAGCTTTCTTT. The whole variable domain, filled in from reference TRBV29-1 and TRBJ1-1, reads SAVISQKPSRDICQRGTSLTIQCQVDSQVTMMFWYRQQPGQSLTLIATANQGSEATYESGFVIDKFPISRPNLTFSTLTVSNMSPEDSSIYLCSVDVTGDTEAFFGQGTRLTVV.

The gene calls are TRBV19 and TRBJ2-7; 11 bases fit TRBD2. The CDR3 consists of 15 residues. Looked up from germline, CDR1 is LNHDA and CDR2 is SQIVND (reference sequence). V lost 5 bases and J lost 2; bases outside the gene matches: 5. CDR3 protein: CASSWGLAEPYEQYF. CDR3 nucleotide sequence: TGTGCCAGTAGTTGGGGACTAGCGGAACCCTACGAGCAGTACTTC.

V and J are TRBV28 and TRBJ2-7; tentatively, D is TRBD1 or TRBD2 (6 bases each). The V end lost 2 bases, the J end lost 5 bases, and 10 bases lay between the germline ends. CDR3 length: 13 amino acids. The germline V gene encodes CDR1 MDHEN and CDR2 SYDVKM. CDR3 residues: CASSLGGLNEQYF. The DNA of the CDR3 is TGTGCCAGCAGTTTAGGGGGGCTAAACGAGCAGTACTTC.

This CDR3 is CASSQRDIKETQYF. In nucleotides, the CDR3 is TGTGCCAGCAGCCAACGGGACATAAAAGAGACCCAGTACTTC. The chain has TRBV14 and TRBJ2-5; a possible D gene is TRBD1 (6 bases). The V end lost 2 bases, the J end lost 3 bases, and 10 bases lay between the germline ends. The CDR3 consists of 14 residues. Germline values: CDR1 SGHDN, CDR2 FVKESK.

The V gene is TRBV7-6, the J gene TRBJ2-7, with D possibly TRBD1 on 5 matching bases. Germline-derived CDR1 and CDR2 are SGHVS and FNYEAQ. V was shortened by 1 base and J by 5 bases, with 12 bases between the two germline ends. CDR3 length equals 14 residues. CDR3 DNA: TGTGCCAGCAGCTTAGTAGCCAGGGTCGACGAGCAGTACTTC. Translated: CASSLVARVDEQYF.

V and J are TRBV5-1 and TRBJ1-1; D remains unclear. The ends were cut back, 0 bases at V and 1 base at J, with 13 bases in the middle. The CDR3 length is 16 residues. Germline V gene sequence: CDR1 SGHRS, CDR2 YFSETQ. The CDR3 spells CASSLAAGRRNTEAFF. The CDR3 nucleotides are TGCGCCAGCAGCTTGGCCGCAGGCCGGAGGAACACTGAAGCTTTCTTT.

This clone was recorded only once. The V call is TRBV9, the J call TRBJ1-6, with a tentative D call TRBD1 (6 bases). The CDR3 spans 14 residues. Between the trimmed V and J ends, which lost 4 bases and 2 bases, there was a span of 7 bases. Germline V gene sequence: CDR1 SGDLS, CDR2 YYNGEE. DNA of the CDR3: TGTGCCAGCAGCCGGGACACCTATAATTCACCCCTCCACTTT. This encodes CASSRDTYNSPLHF.

CDR3 loop: CASEVLSYEQYF. In DNA, the CDR3 is TGTGCCTCAGAAGTCCTATCCTACGAGCAGTACTTC. The chain uses TRBV30 and TRBJ2-7; no firm D call. Germline CDR1 reads GTSNPN; CDR2 reads SVGIG (reference sequence). The CDR3 runs 12 residues. The V end was cut by 7 bases, the J end by 1 base, with 11 bases between. Full variable domain (remainder filled in from reference TRBV30 and TRBJ2-7): SQTIHQWPATLVQPVGSPLSLECTVEGTSNPNLYWYRQAAGRGLQLLFYSVGIGQISSEVPQNLSASRPQDRQFILSSKKLLLSDSGFYLCASEVLSYEQYFGPGTRLTVT.

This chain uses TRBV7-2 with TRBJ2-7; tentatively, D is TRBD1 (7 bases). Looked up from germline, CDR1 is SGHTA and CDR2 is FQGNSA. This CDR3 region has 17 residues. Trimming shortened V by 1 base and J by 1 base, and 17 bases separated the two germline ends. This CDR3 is CASSLGGGGAGSYEQYF. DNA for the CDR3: TGTGCCAGCAGCTTAGGTGGAGGGGGCGCGGGGTCCTACGAGCAGTACTTC. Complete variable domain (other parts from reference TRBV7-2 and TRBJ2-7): GAGVSQSPSNKVTEKGKDVELRCDPISGHTALYWYRQSLGQGLEFLIYFQGNSAPDKSGLPSDRFSAERTGGSVSTLTIQRTQQEDSAVYLCASSLGGGGAGSYEQYFGPGTRLTVT.

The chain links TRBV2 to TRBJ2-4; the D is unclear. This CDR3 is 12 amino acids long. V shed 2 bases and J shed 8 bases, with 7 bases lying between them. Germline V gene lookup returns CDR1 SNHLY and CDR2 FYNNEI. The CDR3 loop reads CASSESQYIQYF. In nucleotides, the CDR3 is TGTGCCAGCAGTGAAAGTCAGTACATTCAGTACTTC.

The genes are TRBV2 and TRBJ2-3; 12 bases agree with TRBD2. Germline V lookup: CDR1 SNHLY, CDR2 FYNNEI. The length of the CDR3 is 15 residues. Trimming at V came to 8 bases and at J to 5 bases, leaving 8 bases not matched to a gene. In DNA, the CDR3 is TGTGCCAGCGACGGGTCTAGCGGGAGGGGAGATACGCAGTATTTT. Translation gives CASDGSSGRGDTQYF.

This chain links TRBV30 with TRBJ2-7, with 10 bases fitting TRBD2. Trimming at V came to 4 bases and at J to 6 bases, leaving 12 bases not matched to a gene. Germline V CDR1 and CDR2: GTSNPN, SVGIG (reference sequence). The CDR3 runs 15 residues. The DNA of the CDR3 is TGTGCCTGGACCCGGCGGGGGGTAGCGGGAGGCGAGCAGTACTTC. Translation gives CAWTRRGVAGGEQYF.

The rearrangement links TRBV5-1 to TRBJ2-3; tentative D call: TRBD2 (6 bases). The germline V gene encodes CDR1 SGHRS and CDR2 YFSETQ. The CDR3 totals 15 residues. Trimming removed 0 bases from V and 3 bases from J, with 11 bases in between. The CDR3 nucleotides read TGCGCCAGCAGCTTGGATGACAGCGGGACAGATACGCAGTATTTT. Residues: CASSLDDSGTDTQYF.

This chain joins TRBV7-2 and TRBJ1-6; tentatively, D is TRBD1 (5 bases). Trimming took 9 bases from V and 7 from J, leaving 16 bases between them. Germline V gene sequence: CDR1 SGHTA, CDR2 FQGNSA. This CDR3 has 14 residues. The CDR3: CASGPQGGNSPLHF. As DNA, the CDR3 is TGTGCCAGTGGACCCCAGGGTGGGAATTCACCCCTCCACTTT.

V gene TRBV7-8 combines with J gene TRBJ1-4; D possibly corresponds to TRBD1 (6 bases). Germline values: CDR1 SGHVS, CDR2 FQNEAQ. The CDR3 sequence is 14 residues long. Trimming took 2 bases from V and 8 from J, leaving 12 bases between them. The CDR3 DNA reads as TGTGCCAGCAGCTTACTGGGTAGGGGGGAAAAACTGTTTTTT. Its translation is CASSLLGRGEKLFF.

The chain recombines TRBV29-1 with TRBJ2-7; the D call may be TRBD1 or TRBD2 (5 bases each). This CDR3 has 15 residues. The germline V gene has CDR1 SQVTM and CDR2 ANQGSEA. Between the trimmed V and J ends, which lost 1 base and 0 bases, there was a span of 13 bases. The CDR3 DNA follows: TGCAGCGTTGAAGGGTGGGACCCGAGCTCCTACGAGCAGTACTTC. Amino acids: CSVEGWDPSSYEQYF.

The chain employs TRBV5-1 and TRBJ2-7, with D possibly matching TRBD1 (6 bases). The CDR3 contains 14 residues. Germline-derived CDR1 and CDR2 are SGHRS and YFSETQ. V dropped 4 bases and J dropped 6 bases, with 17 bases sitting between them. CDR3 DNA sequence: TGCGCCAGCAGCCGGACACTTCAGGGGATCGAGCAGTACTTC. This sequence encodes CASSRTLQGIEQYF.

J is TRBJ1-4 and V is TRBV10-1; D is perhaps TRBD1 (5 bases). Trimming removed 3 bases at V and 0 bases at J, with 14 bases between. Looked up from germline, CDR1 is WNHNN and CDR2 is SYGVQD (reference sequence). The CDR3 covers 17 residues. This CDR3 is CASSDDLLGATNEKLFF. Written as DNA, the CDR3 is TGCGCCAGCAGTGACGACTTGTTGGGGGCAACTAATGAAAAACTGTTTTTT.